Following are 21 T cell receptor beta chains from one sample sequenced in a study of blood T cell repertoires in COVID-19 (dated by TCRdb to about 2020). Library creation used the immunoSEQ multiplex PCR assay. The table was pulled from immuneACCESS by TCRdb, which kept in-frame rearrangements only. Such tables lose some clones; where checked, under half of the loss comes from unresolved V genes, and the rest has no known cause. The sample includes approximately 140,000 clones, with roughly 88% observed a single time. The ten largest clones capture less than 2% of the sample. The specimen sequenced was peripheral blood. These receptors came from a woman aged 55-69 years with acute or convalescent COVID-19.

This chain joins TRBV27 and TRBJ2-3; tentative D call: TRBD2 (7 bases). The V end was cut by 7 bases, the J end by 1 base, with 15 bases between. The CDR3 runs 15 residues. The germline V gene has CDR1 MNHEY and CDR2 SMNVEV (reference sequence). The CDR3 sequence: CASMFRGAGTDTQYF. The CDR3 DNA is TGTGCCAGCATGTTCCGGGGGGCCGGCACAGATACGCAGTATTTT.

This chain joins TRBV24-1 and TRBJ1-5; D remains unclear. V lost 3 bases to trimming and J lost 10 bases, with 18 bases between them. CDR1 and CDR2 (germline): KGHDR, SFDVKD. The length of the CDR3 is 15 residues. Written as DNA, the CDR3 is TGTGCCACCAGTGATCCCCGACCGAACCTAGGACCCCAGCATTTT. Translating gives CATSDPRPNLGPQHF.

The rearrangement joins TRBV2 to TRBJ1-4; no definite D call. Trimming removed 6 bases from V and 7 bases from J, with 6 bases in between. This CDR3 has 11 amino acids. Per germline, CDR1 SNHLY and CDR2 FYNNEI. CDR3 coding DNA: TGTGCCAGCAGGAGTACTGAAAAACTGTTTTTT. It specifies CASRSTEKLFF. Filled out from reference TRBV2 and TRBJ1-4, the complete variable domain reads EPEVTQTPSHQVTQMGQEVILRCVPISNHLYFYWYRQILGQKVEFLVSFYNNEISEKSEIFDDQFSVERPDGSNFTLKIRSTKLEDSAMYFCASRSTEKLFFGSGTQLSVL.

This chain uses TRBV19 with TRBJ1-5; TRBD1 is a possible D gene (6 bases). V was trimmed by 5 bases and J by 3 bases, leaving 14 bases between them. This CDR3 region has 15 residues. From germline, CDR1 is LNHDA and CDR2 SQIVND (reference sequence). CDR3 in amino acids: CASSANRVPNQPQHF. CDR3 nucleotide sequence: TGTGCCAGTAGTGCGAACAGGGTCCCCAATCAGCCCCAGCATTTT.

The chain is built from TRBV29-1 and TRBJ1-3, with 7 bases aligning to TRBD1. CDR3 length equals 13 residues. CDR1 is SQVTM, CDR2 ANQGSEA, per germline. The V and J ends lost 5 bases and 1 base, in that order; junction bases with no gene match: 2. In DNA form, the CDR3 reads TGCAGCGTTATACAGGGGTCTGGAAACACCATATATTTT. It encodes CSVIQGSGNTIYF.

The rearrangement joins TRBV6-5 to TRBJ1-1, with D tentatively TRBD1 (5 bases). Germline lookup yields CDR1 MNHEY and CDR2 SVGAGI. V lost 0 bases and J 3 bases, leaving 11 bases between the germline ends. The CDR3 contains 15 residues. CDR3 loop: CASSYSLGGDTEAFF. In nucleotides, the CDR3 is TGTGCCAGCAGTTACTCGCTGGGAGGGGACACTGAAGCTTTCTTT.

J is TRBJ2-1 and V is TRBV2; 14 positions agree with TRBD2. The CDR3 extends over 20 amino acids. The germline gives CDR1 SNHLY, CDR2 FYNNEI. The V gene end was trimmed by 0 bases and the J gene end by 4 bases; junction bases not matched to a gene: 11. The chain's CDR3 is CASSEALPGTSGGPYNEQFF. The CDR3 region has the DNA TGTGCCAGCAGTGAAGCCCTTCCCGGGACTAGCGGGGGACCATACAATGAGCAGTTCTTC. The full variable domain, with the rest looked up from reference TRBV2 and TRBJ2-1, is EPEVTQTPSHQVTQMGQEVILRCVPISNHLYFYWYRQILGQKVEFLVSFYNNEISEKSEIFDDQFSVERPDGSNFTLKIRSTKLEDSAMYFCASSEALPGTSGGPYNEQFFGPGTRLTVL.

The chain employs TRBV5-4 and TRBJ2-1, with a tentative D call TRBD2 (7 bases). Trimming took off 4 bases at V and 7 bases at J, with 24 bases between the two ends. The germline gives CDR1 SGHNT, CDR2 YYREEE (reference sequence). The CDR3 is 17 amino acids. CDR3 bases: TGTGCCAGCAGCCGGGGGGCACGGACAGCTGCGGGTAATGAGCAGTTCTTC. Translation: CASSRGARTAAGNEQFF.

J is TRBJ2-7 and V is TRBV6-5; TRBD1 is a possible D gene (5 bases). The CDR3 has 16 amino acids. The V end lost 1 base, the J end lost 3 bases, and 16 bases lay between the germline ends. CDR1 and CDR2 (germline): MNHEY, SVGAGI. As DNA, the CDR3 is TGTGCCAGCAGTTACTTACAGGCGTTTTCCTACTACGAGCAGTACTTC. Translation: CASSYLQAFSYYEQYF.

This clone is a singleton in its sample. The chain recombines TRBV29-1 with TRBJ1-2; D perhaps matches TRBD1 (6 bases). CDR1 and CDR2 from the germline V gene are SQVTM and ANQGSEA. V gave up 3 bases and J gave up 1 base, with 18 bases separating them. The CDR3 is 16 residues long. CDR3 in DNA: TGCAGCGTTGAGACACACACGGGGGGGCTTAACTATGGCTACACCTTC. As protein: CSVETHTGGLNYGYTF.

The V gene is TRBV27, the J gene TRBJ2-1; 10 nucleotides line up with TRBD1. The V gene's germline CDR1 is MNHEY and CDR2 SMNVEV (reference sequence). This CDR3 is 16 amino acids long. With V trimmed by 2 bases and J by 2 bases, 3 bases remained unmatched. The CDR3 region is CASSLPGQGTYNEQFF. CDR3 in DNA: TGTGCCAGCAGTTTACCGGGACAGGGGACCTACAATGAGCAGTTCTTC.

This sequence joins TRBV3-1 (or the pseudogene TRBV3-2) and TRBJ1-2; possibly TRBD1 for D (5 bases). The CDR3 length is 15 residues. CDR1 is LGHDT and CDR2 is YNNKEL in the germline V gene (reference sequence). Trimming left V 1 base short and J 2 bases short, with 11 bases between. The CDR3 coding sequence is TGTGCCAGCAGCCAAGGGGCGGGGGGGAACTATGGCTACACCTTC. Translation: CASSQGAGGNYGYTF.

The rearrangement joins TRBV19 to TRBJ2-3; D may be TRBD2 (6 bases). V was cut by 3 bases and J by 1 base, with 14 bases left in between. Germline V gene sequence: CDR1 LNHDA, CDR2 SQIVND (reference sequence). The CDR3 spans 16 residues. The CDR3 DNA sequence: TGTGCCAGTAGTATGGCGCTGGGGGGAGGCACAGATACGCAGTATTTT. Translation gives CASSMALGGGTDTQYF.

This clone showed up just once. The CDR3 nucleotides are TGCGCCAGCAGCCAAGCCGCAGGGGGAGCCGGGTATGGCAATCAGCCCCAGCATTTT. Translation gives CASSQAAGGAGYGNQPQHF. The chain couples TRBV4-1 to TRBJ1-5; 7 nucleotides match TRBD1. The ends lost 1 base at V and 2 bases at J; junction bases unmatched: 14. CDR3 size: 19 residues. Germline loops: CDR1 MGHRA, CDR2 YSYEKL.

This chain joins TRBV10-3 and TRBJ1-1; the match to TRBD1 covers 7 bases. The trim removed 6 bases at V and 1 base at J, leaving 5 bases unmatched. The CDR3 length is 14 residues. Germline values: CDR1 ENHRY, CDR2 SYGVKD. The DNA for the CDR3 is TGTGCCATCAGCCCGGGACAGCCGAACACTGAAGCTTTCTTT. It translates to CAISPGQPNTEAFF.

This chain joins TRBV11-2 and TRBJ2-7; 8 positions agree with TRBD2. Germline-derived CDR1 and CDR2 are SGHAT and FQNNGV. The CDR3 sequence is 15 residues long. V lost 5 bases to trimming and J lost 1 base; unmatched junction nucleotides: 7. CDR3 DNA: TGTGCCAGCAGCGACCAAGCGGGGGTATCCTACGAGCAGTACTTC. It codes for CASSDQAGVSYEQYF.

The chain employs TRBV28 and TRBJ2-1, with TRBD1 as a possible D gene (6 bases). With 3 bases removed from V and 7 bases from J, the gap between germline ends came to 19 bases. The germline V gene has CDR1 MDHEN and CDR2 SYDVKM. The CDR3 covers 16 residues. The chain's CDR3 is CASSFGAGEFGNEQFF. In DNA form, the CDR3 reads TGTGCCAGCAGTTTTGGGGCAGGGGAATTCGGGAATGAGCAGTTCTTC.

This chain connects TRBV3-1 (or the pseudogene TRBV3-2) to TRBJ1-1; 8 bases are shared with TRBD1. The V gene end was trimmed by 4 bases and the J gene end by 1 base; junction bases not matched to a gene: 8. The CDR3 is made up of 16 amino acids. Germline lookup yields CDR1 LGHDT and CDR2 YNNKEL (reference sequence). Here the CDR3 reads CASSPTNRGTNTEAFF. The CDR3 DNA sequence: TGTGCCAGCAGCCCCACTAACAGGGGGACGAACACTGAAGCTTTCTTT.

The rearrangement uses TRBV19 and TRBJ2-1, with a weak D call TRBD2 (6 bases). The CDR3 covers 12 residues. V was cut by 4 bases and J by 12 bases, with 13 bases left in between. The germline CDR1 and CDR2 sequences are LNHDA and SQIVND (reference sequence). CDR3 nucleotides: TGTGCCAGTAGTACCCCCTCCGGGGGGCAGTTCTTC. Translating it yields CASSTPSGGQFF.

The chain employs TRBV5-1 and TRBJ2-3; TRBD2 agrees at 11 bases. The germline V gene has CDR1 SGHRS and CDR2 YFSETQ. V lost 0 bases and J lost 3; bases outside the gene matches: 3. The length of the CDR3 is 16 residues. The CDR3 DNA is TGCGCCAGCAGCTTGGACCTAGCGGGGGGAACAGATACGCAGTATTTT. Encoded protein: CASSLDLAGGTDTQYF.

DNA of the CDR3: TGTGCCAGCAGTGGCAGTTATAGCAATCAGCCCCAGCATTTT. Translating it yields CASSGSYSNQPQHF. The chain recombines TRBV6-6 with TRBJ1-5; D uncertain. This CDR3 is 14 amino acids long. The germline V gene has CDR1 MNHNY and CDR2 SVGAGI (reference sequence). Trimming cost V 5 bases and J 0 bases, with 8 bases left between them.